The clone carrying this T cell receptor beta chain was seen repeatedly, ten times or more. Its antigen remains unknown. The CDR3 sequence is 13 residues long. Germline V CDR1 and CDR2: LGHNA, YSLEER. Trimming pared 4 bases from V and 6 bases from J, leaving 12 bases between. The study recruited healthy Caucasian donors from Russia who were aged roughly 6 to 95. This sample stems from a study of blood T cells in healthy people across ages. Study-level points and caveats: With age, beta diversity per million T cells declined roughly linearly, significantly by about 37.

The use of a sample-barcoded 5' primer and a J-beta primer mix characterized a second PCR of 7 to 11 cycles. The template-switch adaptor was a 5' adaptor with 12 random nucleotides. It tagged each cDNA molecule. From the 5' RACE reads, TCRdb called clonotypes with MiXCR, one entry per CDR3 protein. The sample lists 650,000 to 800,000 distinct CDR3 sequences; under 55% were seen once. The rearrangement uses TRBV4-3 and TRBJ1-1, with no clear D. This TCR derives from a man aged 60-69 years in good health. Sequenced sample: blood. The CDR3 reads CASSPRPGAEAFF. The CDR3 coding sequence is TGCGCCAGCAGCCCCCGGCCGGGAGCTGAAGCTTTCTTT.